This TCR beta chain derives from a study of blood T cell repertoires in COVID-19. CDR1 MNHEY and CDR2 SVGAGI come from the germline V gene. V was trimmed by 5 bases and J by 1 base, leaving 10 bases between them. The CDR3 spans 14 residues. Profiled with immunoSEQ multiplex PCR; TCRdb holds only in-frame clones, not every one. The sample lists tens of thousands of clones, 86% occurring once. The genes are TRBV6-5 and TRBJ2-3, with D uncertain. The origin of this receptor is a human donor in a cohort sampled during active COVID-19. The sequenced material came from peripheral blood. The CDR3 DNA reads TGTGCCAGCAGTCCTACTCTCCGCACAGATACGCAGTATTTT. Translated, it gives CASSPTLRTDTQYF.